The text below deals with one T cell receptor (beta chain). The antigen is unknown. Amplification used primers for 54 TRBV and 13 TRBJ segments. Clones were read by immunoSEQ multiplex PCR, and TCRdb kept only the in-frame ones, dropping some. This sample has around 110,000 clones, with over 90% found just once. This entry comes from a study of T cell repertoires and HLA-DP antigens. CD4+ T cells, purified by negative selection, averaged roughly 98% purity. CDR3 length: 14 amino acids. Germline V gives CDR1 ENHRY, CDR2 SYGVKD. Trimming removed 0 bases at V and 4 bases at J, with 9 bases between. This chain uses TRBV10-3 with TRBJ1-2; D is unclear. Material: CD4+ T cells from PBMCs. The receptor was derived from a woman under 30 in good health and CMV-seronegative. CDR3 nucleotides: TGTGCCATCAGTGAGTCAGGTCCAGGCTATGGCTACACCTTC. Translating gives CAISESGPGYGYTF.